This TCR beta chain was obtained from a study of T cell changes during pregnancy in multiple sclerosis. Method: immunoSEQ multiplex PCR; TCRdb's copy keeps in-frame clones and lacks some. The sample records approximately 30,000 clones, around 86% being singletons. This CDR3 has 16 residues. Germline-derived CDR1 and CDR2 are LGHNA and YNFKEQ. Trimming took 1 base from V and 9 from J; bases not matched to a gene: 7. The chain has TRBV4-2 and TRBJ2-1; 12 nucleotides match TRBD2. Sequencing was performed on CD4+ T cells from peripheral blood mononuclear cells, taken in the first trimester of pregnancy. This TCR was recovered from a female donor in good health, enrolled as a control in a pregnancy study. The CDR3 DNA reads TGTGCCAGCAGCCAAGGACTAGCGGGAGATGGCGGTGAGCAGTTCTTC. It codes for CASSQGLAGDGGEQFF.